This record concerns one T cell receptor (beta chain) sequence. The record originates from a study of identical twins. The CDR3 totals 13 residues. Germline assignment: CDR1 SEHNR and CDR2 FQNEAQ (reference sequence). V was cut by 3 bases and J by 4 bases, with 9 bases left in between. TCRdb re-derived calls from the 5' RACE reads in MiXCR, one entry per CDR3 protein. The sample comprises some 300,000 distinct CDR3 sequences, roughly an eighth of which are singletons, and approximately 7.6% rests with the top ten. This same sample was also taken into another study, of yellow fever vaccine responses in identical twins.

This chain uses TRBV7-9 with TRBJ2-5; no definite D call. The TCR was taken from a woman in her late teens or twenties in good health. Sequenced sample: CD8+ T cells sorted from blood. The CDR3 DNA reads TGTGCCAGCAGCTTTAGGGTGTTAGAGACCCAGTACTTC. Translated, it gives CASSFRVLETQYF.